This entry concerns a single T cell receptor (beta chain). The data were obtained in a study of control samples from healthy donors and cancer patients. There are 14 residues in the CDR3. V lost 1 base to trimming and J lost 4 bases; unmatched junction nucleotides: 2. Germline V gene lookup returns CDR1 SGHTA and CDR2 FQGNSA. Sequencing used immunoSEQ multiplex PCR; TCRdb keeps in-frame clones, though not all of them. The sample has roughly 40,000 clones; more than 85% are singletons. This TCR was recovered from a woman in her forties or fifties in good health. The sequencing sample was made of blood. The J gene is TRBJ1-2, the V gene TRBV7-2, with TRBD1 matching over 8 bases. CDR3 nucleotide sequence: TGTGCCAGCAGCTTAGGTGGACAGGGCTATGGCTACACCTTC. It encodes CASSLGGQGYGYTF.